This TCR beta chain was sequenced for a study of STAT5B mutations in CD4+ large granular lymphocyte leukemia. CDR3 length: 13 amino acids. V lost 6 bases and J lost 3, with 11 bases in between. Germline V gene lookup returns CDR1 MDHEN and CDR2 SYDVKM. Some clones are missing from TCRdb's copy, which holds only in-frame ones; the method was immunoSEQ multiplex PCR. The top ten clones hold 0.3% to 0.4% of a sample with roughly 46,000 clones, roughly 80% of them seen once. The J gene is TRBJ1-2, the V gene TRBV28; D might be TRBD1 (5 bases). The sequenced sample consisted of CD4+ T cells from blood buffy coats. The receptor comes from a human donor in good health. The CDR3 DNA reads TGTGCCAGCAGGATAGGACAACACTATGGCTACACCTTC. This encodes CASRIGQHYGYTF.